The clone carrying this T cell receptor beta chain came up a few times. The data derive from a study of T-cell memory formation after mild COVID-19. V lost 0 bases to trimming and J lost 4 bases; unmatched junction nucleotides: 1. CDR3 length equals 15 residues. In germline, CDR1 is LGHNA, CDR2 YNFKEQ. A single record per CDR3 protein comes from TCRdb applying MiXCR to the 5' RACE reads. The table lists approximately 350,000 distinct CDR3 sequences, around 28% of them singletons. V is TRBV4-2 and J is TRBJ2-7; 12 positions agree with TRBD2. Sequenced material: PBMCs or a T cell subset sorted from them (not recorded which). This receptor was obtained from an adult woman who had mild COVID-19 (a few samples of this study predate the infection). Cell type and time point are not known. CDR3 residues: CASSQDLAGGYEQYF. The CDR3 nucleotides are TGTGCCAGCAGCCAAGATCTAGCGGGGGGGTACGAGCAGTACTTC.